This T cell receptor beta chain derives from a study of PD-1 blockade in mismatch repair-deficient tumors. Study-wide background: Enrolled about 2012-2016, patients had progressing, pretreated mismatch repair-deficient cancers of around 12 types. Findings and limits, study-wide: Tumor-resident clones, often undetectable pretreatment in blood, expanded then contracted after pembrolizumab.

Some clones are missing from TCRdb's copy, which holds only in-frame ones; the method was immunoSEQ multiplex PCR. The sample shows approximately 23,000 clones, about four fifths of them seen only once. A note on this clone: Its cognate antigen is unknown.

This CDR3 has 13 residues. The germline V gene encodes CDR1 GTSNPN and CDR2 SVGIG (reference sequence). With 0 bases removed from V and 9 bases from J, the gap between germline ends came to 12 bases. This material consisted of PBMCs, taken before pembrolizumab treatment. This TCR was recovered from an adult with mismatch repair-deficient cancer. This chain joins TRBV30 and TRBJ1-5; no clear D gene. This CDR3 is CAWSVKGSGPQHF. CDR3 coding DNA: TGTGCCTGGAGTGTGAAAGGGAGTGGGCCCCAGCATTTT.